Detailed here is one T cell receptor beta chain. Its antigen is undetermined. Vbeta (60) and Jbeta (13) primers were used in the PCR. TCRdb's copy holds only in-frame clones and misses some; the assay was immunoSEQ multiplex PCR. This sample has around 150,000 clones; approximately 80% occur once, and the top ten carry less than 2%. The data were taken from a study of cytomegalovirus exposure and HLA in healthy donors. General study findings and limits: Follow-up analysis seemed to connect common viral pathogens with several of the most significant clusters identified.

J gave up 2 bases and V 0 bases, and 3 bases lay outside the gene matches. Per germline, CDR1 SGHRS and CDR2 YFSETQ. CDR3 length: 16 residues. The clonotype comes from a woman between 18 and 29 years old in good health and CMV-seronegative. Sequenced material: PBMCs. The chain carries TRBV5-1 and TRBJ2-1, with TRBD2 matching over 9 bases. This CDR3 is CASSLVLAGTYNEQFF. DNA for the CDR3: TGCGCCAGCAGCTTGGTCCTAGCGGGGACCTACAATGAGCAGTTCTTC.